There are a few counts of the clone carrying this TCR beta chain. At one end, the junction sequence differs from germline, possibly due to a read error. Germline values: CDR1 SGHRS, CDR2 YFSETQ. The CDR3 is 14 amino acids. Together with a sample-barcoded 5' primer, a J-beta primer mix was included in a second PCR lasting roughly 6 to 12 cycles. TCRdb fed the 5' RACE reads into MiXCR, producing one record per CDR3 protein. This sample carries around 870,000 distinct CDR3 sequences, under 30% of them seen once, and the ten largest clones take 15% to 20%. The sample belongs to a study of blood T cells in healthy people across ages.

Sequencing was done on a sample of blood. The source is a woman of 80 years or more in good health. The V gene is TRBV5-1, the J gene TRBJ2-7; weak D call: TRBD2 (7 bases). The CDR3 protein is CASGLGGGSYEQYF. CDR3 in DNA: TGCGCCAGCGGCTTGGGAGGGGGGTCCTACGAGCAGTACTTC.